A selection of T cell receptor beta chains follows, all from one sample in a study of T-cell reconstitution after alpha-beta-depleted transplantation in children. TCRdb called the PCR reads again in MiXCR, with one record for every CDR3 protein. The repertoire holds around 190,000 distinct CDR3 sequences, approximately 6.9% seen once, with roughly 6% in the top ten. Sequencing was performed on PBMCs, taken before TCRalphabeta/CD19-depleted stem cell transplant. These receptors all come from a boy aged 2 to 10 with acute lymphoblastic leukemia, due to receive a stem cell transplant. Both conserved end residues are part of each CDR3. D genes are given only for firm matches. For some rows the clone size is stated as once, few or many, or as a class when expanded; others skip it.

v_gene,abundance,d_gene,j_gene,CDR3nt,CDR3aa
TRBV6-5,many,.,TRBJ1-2,TGTGCCAGCAGCAAGGCGGGACCGTACTATGGCTACACCTTC,CASSKAGPYYGYTF
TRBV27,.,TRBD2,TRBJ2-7,TGTGCCAGCAGCTCGGGGGGGAGTGAGCAGTACTTC,CASSSGGSEQYF
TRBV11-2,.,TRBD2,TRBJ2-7,TGTGCCAGCAGCTTAAGCGGGGGGATCTCCTACGAGCAGTACTTC,CASSLSGGISYEQYF
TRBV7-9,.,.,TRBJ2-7,TGTGCCAGCAGCATCGGACACGGGGTCTACGAGCAGTACTTC,CASSIGHGVYEQYF
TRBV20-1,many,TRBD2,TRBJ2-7,TGCAGTGCTAGAGACCCTTCTACTAGCGGGAGTCGCAACGAGCAGTACTTC,CSARDPSTSGSRNEQYF
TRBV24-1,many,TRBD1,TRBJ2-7,TGTGCCACCAGTGACCTAACGGACAGGGGGAGGTACGAGCAGTACTTC,CATSDLTDRGRYEQYF
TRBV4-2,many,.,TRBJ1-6,TGTGCCAGCAGCCAAGATCAACTTAGGGATTCACCCCTCCACTTT,CASSQDQLRDSPLHF
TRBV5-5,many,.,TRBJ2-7,TGTGCCAGCAGCGTAATTCAGGGTTTACCCTACGAGCAGTACTTC,CASSVIQGLPYEQYF
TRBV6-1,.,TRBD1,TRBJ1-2,TGTGCCAGCAGTGATGCACAGGGGTTGAATCTACACACCTTC,CASSDAQGLNLHTF
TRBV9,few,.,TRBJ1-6,TGTGCCAGCAGCGTCTCAGGGGCCTATAATTCACCCCTCCACTTT,CASSVSGAYNSPLHF
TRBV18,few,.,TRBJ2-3,TGTGCCAGCTCACCGGCGGCCCTTCATACGCAGTATTTT,CASSPAALHTQYF
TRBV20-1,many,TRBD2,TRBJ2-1,TGCAGTGCTAAAACCGGGAGGTCGCGCTACAATGAGCAGTTCTTC,CSAKTGRSRYNEQFF
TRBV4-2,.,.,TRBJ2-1,TGTGCCATCAGTTCCGGGACTCGCGGCTACAATGAGCAGTTCTTC,CAISSGTRGYNEQFF
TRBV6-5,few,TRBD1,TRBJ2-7,TGTGCCAGCAGTTTATCACAGGGGCCTCTAGACGAGCAGTACTTC,CASSLSQGPLDEQYF
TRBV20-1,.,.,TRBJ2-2,TGCAGTGCTAGAGGACTCTACACCGGGGAGCTGTTTTTT,CSARGLYTGELFF
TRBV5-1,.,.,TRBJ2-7,TGCGCCAGCAGGAGTTTGGAGCATTACGAGCAGTACTTC,CASRSLEHYEQYF
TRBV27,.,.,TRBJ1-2,TGTGCCAGCAGATCCCGCGGCAGGAGGGATGGCTACACCTTC,CASRSRGRRDGYTF
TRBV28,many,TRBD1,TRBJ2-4,TGTGCCAGCAGTGGCACAGGGGGCGGCAAAAACATTCAGTACTTC,CASSGTGGGKNIQYF
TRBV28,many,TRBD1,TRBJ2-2,TGTGCCAGCAGTTCCGGGACAGGGGGCCCCGGGGAGCTGTTTTTT,CASSSGTGGPGELFF
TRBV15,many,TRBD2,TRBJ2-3,TGTGCCACCAGCAGAGACCTAGTGGGAGGGACAGATACGCAGTATTTT,CATSRDLVGGTDTQYF
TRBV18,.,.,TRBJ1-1,TGTGCCAGCTCACCACCGACAAAGGACGGTGAAGCTTTCTTT,CASSPPTKDGEAFF
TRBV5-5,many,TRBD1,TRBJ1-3,TGTGCCAGCAGCCCATACGGACAGGGTAGAAACACCATATATTTT,CASSPYGQGRNTIYF
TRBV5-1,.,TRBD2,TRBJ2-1,TGCGCCAGCAGCTTGGGACTAGCGGGGCGGGATGAGCAGTTCTTC,CASSLGLAGRDEQFF
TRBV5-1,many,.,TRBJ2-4,TGCGCCAGCAGCTTGGAGGGGGCCAAAAACATTCAGTACTTC,CASSLEGAKNIQYF
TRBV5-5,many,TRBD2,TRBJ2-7,TGTGCCAGCAGTCTCCCCATACGGACTAGAACCGCCGACGAGCAGTACTTC,CASSLPIRTRTADEQYF
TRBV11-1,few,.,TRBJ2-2,TGTGCCAGCAGCTATCTCAGAGCAGGGTCTGTCACCGGGGAGCTGTTTTTT,CASSYLRAGSVTGELFF
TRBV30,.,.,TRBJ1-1,TGTGCCTGGACAGGGGAGGATCTAATGGCTTTCTTT,CAWTGEDLMAFF
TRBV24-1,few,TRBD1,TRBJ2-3,TGTGCCACCAGTGATTTATCCGGGACAGGGGGCACAGATACGCAGTATTTT,CATSDLSGTGGTDTQYF
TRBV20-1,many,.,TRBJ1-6,TGCAGTGCTAGGTCCGGGAGCTCCTATAATTCACCCCTCCACTTT,CSARSGSSYNSPLHF
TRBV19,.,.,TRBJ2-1,TGTGCCAGTAGTATCGTCCACCTCGATGAGCAGTTCTTC,CASSIVHLDEQFF
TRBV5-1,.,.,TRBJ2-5,TGCGCCAGCAGCCCCCGGACTCGAGCTAAAGAGACCCAGTACTTC,CASSPRTRAKETQYF
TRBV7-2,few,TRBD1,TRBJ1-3,TGTGCCAGCAGACAGACAGGGAGCACTGGAAACACCATATATTTT,CASRQTGSTGNTIYF
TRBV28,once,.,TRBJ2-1,TGTGCCAGCAGTTTCGGCGGGGATAGTTACAATGAGCAGTTCTTC,CASSFGGDSYNEQFF
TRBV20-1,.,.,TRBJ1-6,TGCAGTGCTGTGACAGAGAACTCACCCCTCCACTTT,CSAVTENSPLHF
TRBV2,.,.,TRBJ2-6,TGTGCCAGCAGTGATGGGGGCTCTGGGGCCAACGTCCTGACTTTC,CASSDGGSGANVLTF
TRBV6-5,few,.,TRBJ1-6,TGTGCCAGCAGTTCCCTCGGGGGCGGCGCACCCCTCCACTTT,CASSSLGGGAPLHF
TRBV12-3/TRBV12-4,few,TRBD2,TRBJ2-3,TGTGCCAGCATTGCTAGCGGGGGGGCCGGCACAGATACGCAGTATTTT,CASIASGGAGTDTQYF
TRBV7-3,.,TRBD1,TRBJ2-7,TGTGCCAGCAGTCTAACAGGGGGGAGAAACTACGAGCAGTACTTC,CASSLTGGRNYEQYF
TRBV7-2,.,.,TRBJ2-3,TGTGCCAGCAGCTTAAGAGCGGGCCCCAGCACAGATACGCAGTATTTT,CASSLRAGPSTDTQYF
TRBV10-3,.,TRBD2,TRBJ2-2,TGTGCCACGGGGGAGGGGACGAACACCGGGGAGCTGTTTTTT,CATGEGTNTGELFF
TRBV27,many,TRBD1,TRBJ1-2,TGTGCCAGCAGCCTGAGGACAGGAGCTAACTATGGCTACACCTTC,CASSLRTGANYGYTF
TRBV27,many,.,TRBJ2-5,TGTGCCAGCAGTGTAACGGCGGAAGAGACCCAGTACTTC,CASSVTAEETQYF
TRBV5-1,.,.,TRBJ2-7,TGCGCCAGCAGCTTGTTGGAGGGGAGCTCCTACGAGCAGTACTTC,CASSLLEGSSYEQYF
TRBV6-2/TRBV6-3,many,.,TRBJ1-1,TGTGCCAGCAGTTACTCGAGTGGAGCCACTGAAGCTTTCTTT,CASSYSSGATEAFF
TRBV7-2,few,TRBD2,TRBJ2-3,TGTGCCAGCAGAAGCCAGACTAGCGGGGGCACAGATACGCAGTATTTT,CASRSQTSGGTDTQYF
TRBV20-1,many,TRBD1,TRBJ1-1,TGCAGTGCTTTACAGGGGTCCGGGACTGAAGCTTTCTTT,CSALQGSGTEAFF
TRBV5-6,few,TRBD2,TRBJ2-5,TGTGCCAGCAGCTTGGTGTTGGCGGGGGGGCCGGGAGAAGAGACCCAGTACTTC,CASSLVLAGGPGEETQYF
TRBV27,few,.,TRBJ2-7,TGTGCCAGCAGTTTGAAGTGGGCCCCCCCCTACGAGCAGTACTTC,CASSLKWAPPYEQYF
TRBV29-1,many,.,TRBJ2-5,TGCAGCGTTGAAGAGCCACGGGTTTCAGAGACCCAGTACTTC,CSVEEPRVSETQYF
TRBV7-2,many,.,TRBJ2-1,TGTGCCAGCAGCTTAGCTGGTCTCCGATACAATGAGCAGTTCTTC,CASSLAGLRYNEQFF
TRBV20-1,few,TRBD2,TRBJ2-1,TGCAGTGCTAGACGATTTGGTGCGCTAGCGGGAGGTGGGCAGTTCTTC,CSARRFGALAGGGQFF
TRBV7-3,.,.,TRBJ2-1,TGTGCCAGCAGCTTACGGGGGAGCGATGAGCAGTTCTTC,CASSLRGSDEQFF